This T cell receptor beta chain was captured in a study of blood T cell repertoires in COVID-19. Study details: Spain, Italy and the United States supplied samples that represented acute and convalescent COVID-19. Sources were T cells, B-cell-depleted T cells, or PBMCs; the material itself was cDNA or gDNA.

Under the authors' procedure: The authors estimated nucleated cell counts from reference gene primer amplification. Libraries were prepared by immunoSEQ multiplex PCR; TCRdb keeps only in-frame clonotypes and omits some of them. V, J and clone size derive from that table, while D and trimming were established from the DNA sequence. The sample has around 65,000 clones; approximately 78% are singletons. CDR3 length: 16 residues. Germline values: CDR1 SGHRS, CDR2 YFSETQ. Losses at the gene ends were 4 bases for V and 0 bases for J; bases not matched to a gene: 6. The sample taken for sequencing was peripheral blood. This receptor was identified in a human donor in a cohort sampled during active COVID-19. The rearrangement links TRBV5-1 to TRBJ2-1; TRBD1 matches 8 bases. The CDR3 reads CASSPRTGSSYNEQFF. CDR3 DNA: TGCGCCAGCAGCCCGAGGACAGGGTCCTCCTACAATGAGCAGTTCTTC.